The source of this T cell receptor (beta chain) is a study of blood T cells in healthy people across ages. Study conclusions and caveats: Because sorting was not performed, PBMCs prevented conclusive naive versus antigen-experienced comparison. Per million T cells, TCR beta diversity dropped roughly linearly as age increased. Investigators viewed diversity estimates from one million T cells as underestimates, the study reported.

This clonotype was seen a handful of times. Its antigen remains unknown. The CDR3 sequence is 15 residues long. Unmatched junction bases numbered 5, after V lost 0 bases and J lost 3 bases. CDR1 is SGHRS and CDR2 is YFSETQ in the germline V gene. Combining a sample-barcoded 5' primer with a J-beta primer mix, a second PCR ran for roughly 6 to 11 cycles. There were at least 3 million CDR3-containing paired-end reads obtained from each sample. TCRdb reprocessed the 5' RACE reads with MiXCR, giving one entry per CDR3 protein. The table shows some 1 million distinct CDR3 sequences, with 45% occurring only once.

The rearrangement uses TRBV5-1 and TRBJ1-1, with TRBD1 matching over 7 bases. The clonotype was recovered from a woman aged 55-69 years in good health. Material for sequencing was blood. The CDR3 spells CASSLVIGGYTEAFF. CDR3 DNA: TGCGCCAGCAGCTTGGTCATAGGGGGCTACACTGAAGCTTTCTTT.